Below are 5 T cell receptor beta chains sequenced from a single sample in a study of blood T cell repertoires in COVID-19. Clones were read by immunoSEQ multiplex PCR, and TCRdb kept only the in-frame ones, dropping some. This table holds 50,000 to 65,000 clones, about 92% found once. Sequencing was carried out using peripheral blood. These receptors all come from a man aged 50 to 59 with active COVID-19.

The chain uses TRBV7-8 and TRBJ2-1; D might be TRBD1 (7 bases). The CDR3 sequence is 16 residues long. Trimming took 0 bases from V and 7 from J, leaving 16 bases between them. In germline, CDR1 is SGHVS, CDR2 FQNEAQ. This chain's CDR3 is CASSLARGQRFNEQFF. The CDR3, as DNA: TGTGCCAGCAGCTTAGCGCGGGGACAGAGATTTAATGAGCAGTTCTTC.

This clone was picked up a small number of times. The chain uses TRBV29-1 and TRBJ1-3; D unclear. Germline CDR1 is SQVTM and CDR2 is ANQGSEA. The CDR3 extends over 14 amino acids. V was trimmed by 0 bases and J by 4 bases, leaving 10 bases between them. The CDR3 protein is CSVEDPRHGNTIYF. The DNA of the CDR3 is TGCAGCGTTGAAGATCCGAGACACGGAAACACCATATATTTT.

CDR3 residues: CATTRGGRGEETQYF. For the CDR3, the DNA is TGTGCCACCACGAGGGGCGGGAGGGGTGAAGAGACCCAGTACTTC. The chain has TRBV7-3 and TRBJ2-5; 9 bases are shared with TRBD2. This CDR3 region has 15 residues. V trimming: 10 bases; J trimming: 3 bases; junction bases outside the gene matches: 12. CDR1 SGHTA and CDR2 FQGTGA come from the germline V gene.

The CDR3 sequence is CASSAPGYEQFF. The CDR3 DNA reads as TGTGCCAGCAGCGCCCCGGGATATGAGCAGTTCTTC. The chain recombines TRBV5-4 with TRBJ2-1; tentatively, D is TRBD2 (5 bases). Germline V gene lookup returns CDR1 SGHNT and CDR2 YYREEE (reference sequence). This CDR3 is 12 amino acids long. V lost 4 bases and J lost 8, with 10 bases in between.

This clone was observed once. The rearrangement joins TRBV3-1 (or the pseudogene TRBV3-2) to TRBJ1-1; the D gene is possibly TRBD1 (5 bases). This CDR3 contains 12 residues. V was pared by 4 bases and J by 7 bases, with 10 bases between. Germline lookup yields CDR1 LGHDT and CDR2 YNNKEL (reference sequence). CDR3 coding DNA: TGTGCCAGCAGCCGGTTGGGGGGTGAAGCTTTCTTT. This codes for CASSRLGGEAFF.